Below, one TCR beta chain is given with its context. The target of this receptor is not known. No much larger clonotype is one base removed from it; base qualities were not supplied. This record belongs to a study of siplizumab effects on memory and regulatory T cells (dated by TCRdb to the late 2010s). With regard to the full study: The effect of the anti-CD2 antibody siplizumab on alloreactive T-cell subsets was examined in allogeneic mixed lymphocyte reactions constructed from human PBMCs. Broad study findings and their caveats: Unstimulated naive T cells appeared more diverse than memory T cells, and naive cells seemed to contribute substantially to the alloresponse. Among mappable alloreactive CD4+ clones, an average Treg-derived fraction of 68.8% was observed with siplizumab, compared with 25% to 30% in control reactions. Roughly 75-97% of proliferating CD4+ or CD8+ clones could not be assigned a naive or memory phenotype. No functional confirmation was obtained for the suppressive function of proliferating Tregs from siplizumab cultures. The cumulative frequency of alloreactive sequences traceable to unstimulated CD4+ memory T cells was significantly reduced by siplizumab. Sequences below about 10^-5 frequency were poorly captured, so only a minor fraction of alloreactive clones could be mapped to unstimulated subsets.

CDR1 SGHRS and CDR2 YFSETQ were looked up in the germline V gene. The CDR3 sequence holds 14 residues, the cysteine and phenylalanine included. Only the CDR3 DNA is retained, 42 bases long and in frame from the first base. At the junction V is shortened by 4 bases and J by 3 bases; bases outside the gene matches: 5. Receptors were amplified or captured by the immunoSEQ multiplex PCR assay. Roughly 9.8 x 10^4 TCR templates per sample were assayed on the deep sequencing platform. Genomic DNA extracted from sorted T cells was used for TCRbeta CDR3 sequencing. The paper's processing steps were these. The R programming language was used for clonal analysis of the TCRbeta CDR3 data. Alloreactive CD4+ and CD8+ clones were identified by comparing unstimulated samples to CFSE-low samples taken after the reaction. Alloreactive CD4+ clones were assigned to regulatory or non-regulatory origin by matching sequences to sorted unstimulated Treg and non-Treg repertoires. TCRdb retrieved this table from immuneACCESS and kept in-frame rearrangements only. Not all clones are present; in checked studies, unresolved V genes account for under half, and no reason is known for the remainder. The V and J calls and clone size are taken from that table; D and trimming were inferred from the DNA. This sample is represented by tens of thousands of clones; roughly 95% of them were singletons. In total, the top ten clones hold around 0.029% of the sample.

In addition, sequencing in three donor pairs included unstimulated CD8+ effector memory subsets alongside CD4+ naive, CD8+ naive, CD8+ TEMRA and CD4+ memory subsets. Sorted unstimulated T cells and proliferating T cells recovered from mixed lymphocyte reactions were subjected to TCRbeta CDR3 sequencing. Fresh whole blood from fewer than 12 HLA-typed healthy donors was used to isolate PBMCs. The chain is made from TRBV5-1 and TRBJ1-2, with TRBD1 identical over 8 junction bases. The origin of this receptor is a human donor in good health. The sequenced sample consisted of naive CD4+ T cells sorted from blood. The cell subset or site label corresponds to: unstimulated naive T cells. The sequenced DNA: TGCGCCAGCAGCCCAGGGGGCTCGGACTATGGCTACACCTTC. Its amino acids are CASSPGGSDYGYTF.